These 30 T cell receptor beta chains originate from one sample sequenced in a study of somatic mutations in cytotoxic T cells in rheumatoid arthritis. Profiled with immunoSEQ multiplex PCR; TCRdb holds only in-frame clones, not every one. The data hold some 40,000 clones, with approximately 80% observed a single time. The sample was CD8+ T cells sorted from blood. The source of these receptors is a man aged 40-50 years in good health.

This rearrangement joins TRBV7-2 to TRBJ2-1; D unresolved. There are 15 residues in the CDR3. The ends were cut back, 1 base at V and 4 bases at J, with 11 bases in the middle. Germline V gives CDR1 SGHTA, CDR2 FQGNSA. The CDR3 region has the DNA TGTGCCAGCAGCTTAGGAGACCCACCGTACAATGAGCAGTTCTTC. Translation gives CASSLGDPPYNEQFF.

This clone is medium-sized (0.01 to 0.1%) in the sample. This rearrangement joins TRBV7-2 to TRBJ2-7; D gene uncertain. The CDR3 runs to 17 residues. From germline, CDR1 is SGHTA and CDR2 FQGNSA. The V end was cut by 4 bases, the J end by 2 bases, with 21 bases between. CDR3 DNA sequence: TGTGCCAGCAGCTCCACTTGGCGGCACACCAGACCCTACGAGCAGTACTTC. Protein product: CASSSTWRHTRPYEQYF.

The chain joins TRBV5-8 to TRBJ2-3; 9 positions match TRBD1. The CDR3 contains 15 residues. With V trimmed by 2 bases and J by 3 bases, 4 bases remained unmatched. Germline assignment: CDR1 SGHTS and CDR2 YDEGEE. The DNA for the CDR3 is TGTGCCAGCAGCTTTACCGGGACAGGGACAGATACGCAGTATTTT. Protein product: CASSFTGTGTDTQYF.

The genes are TRBV11-3 and TRBJ1-3; unclear D gene. This CDR3 has 13 residues. Germline CDR1 and CDR2: SGHNT and YENEEA. With 5 bases removed from V and 5 bases from J, the gap between germline ends came to 10 bases. The CDR3 DNA reads as TGTGCCAGCAGCACTTCCACCCGAAACACCATATATTTT. Its translation is CASSTSTRNTIYF.

This rearrangement joins TRBV30 to TRBJ1-2; 7 bases align to TRBD1. CDR1 is GTSNPN and CDR2 is SVGIG in the germline V gene (reference sequence). This CDR3 is built from 13 residues. The J segment lost 6 bases and the V segment lost 4 bases, leaving 8 bases of the junction unmatched. In nucleotides, the CDR3 is TGTGCCTGGACCCTGACAGGGTGGGATGGCTACACCTTC. It translates to CAWTLTGWDGYTF. The full variable domain, in which reference TRBV30 and TRBJ1-2 provide the parts outside the CDR3, is SQTIHQWPATLVQPVGSPLSLECTVEGTSNPNLYWYRQAAGRGLQLLFYSVGIGQISSEVPQNLSASRPQDRQFILSSKKLLLSDSGFYLCAWTLTGWDGYTFGSGTRLTVV.

This chain uses TRBV29-1 with TRBJ1-2, with D unresolved. The germline V gene has CDR1 SQVTM and CDR2 ANQGSEA. V was cut by 0 bases and J by 8 bases, with 10 bases left in between. This CDR3 comprises 12 residues. CDR3 region: CSVEDLSQGYTF. CDR3 sequence (DNA): TGCAGCGTTGAAGATCTGAGCCAGGGCTACACCTTC.

This clone was seen once. The rearrangement links TRBV5-6 to TRBJ1-4; D call uncertain. The germline V gene encodes CDR1 SGHDT and CDR2 YYEEEE. The ends were cut back, 0 bases at V and 0 bases at J, with 9 bases in the middle. The CDR3 sequence is 16 residues long. The CDR3 region is CASSLETEATNEKLFF. DNA for the CDR3: TGTGCCAGCAGCTTGGAGACGGAGGCAACTAATGAAAAACTGTTTTTT.

This rearrangement joins TRBV6-5 to TRBJ2-2, with 8 bases matching TRBD1. Germline values: CDR1 MNHEY, CDR2 SVGAGI. V was clipped by 0 bases and J by 1 base; unmatched bases: 1. The CDR3 length is 16 residues. The CDR3 nucleotides read TGTGCCAGCAGTTACTCGACAGGGGTGAACACCGGGGAGCTGTTTTTT. It is translated as CASSYSTGVNTGELFF.

The V call is TRBV4-3, the J call TRBJ1-4; maybe TRBD1 (5 bases). Germline values: CDR1 LGHNA, CDR2 YSLEER. The CDR3 consists of 16 residues. V was pared by 0 bases and J by 7 bases, with 15 bases between. CDR3 amino acids: CASSQDTGTSAEKLFF. CDR3 in DNA: TGCGCCAGCAGCCAAGACACCGGGACTTCAGCTGAAAAACTGTTTTTT.

The rearrangement links TRBV7-2 to TRBJ1-1; D is uncertain. V was trimmed by 3 bases and J by 3 bases, leaving 17 bases between them. The germline CDR1 and CDR2 sequences are SGHTA and FQGNSA. CDR3 size: 16 residues. The CDR3 DNA is TGTGCCAGCAGCTTGGTAAAGCCCGCATTTCACACTGAAGCTTTCTTT. Amino acids: CASSLVKPAFHTEAFF.

This chain joins TRBV27 and TRBJ2-1; D gene uncertain. Trimming pared 8 bases from V and 2 bases from J, leaving 16 bases between. The CDR3 runs 15 residues. Germline V gene lookup returns CDR1 MNHEY and CDR2 SMNVEV (reference sequence). DNA of the CDR3: TGTGCCAGCTCTCCGGTGGATCTGACCTACAATGAGCAGTTCTTC. Its translation: CASSPVDLTYNEQFF.

CDR3 region: CASSTSQGWGGQPQHF. The CDR3 coding sequence is TGTGCCAGTAGTACCTCCCAGGGTTGGGGTGGTCAGCCCCAGCATTTT. The chain uses TRBV19 and TRBJ1-5; perhaps TRBD1 as D (5 bases). Germline assignment: CDR1 LNHDA and CDR2 SQIVND (reference sequence). There are 16 residues in the CDR3. Trimming cost V 4 bases and J 6 bases, with 19 bases left between them.

The chain has TRBV9 and TRBJ1-4; D gene uncertain. V was shortened by 1 base and J by 7 bases, with 11 bases between the two germline ends. The CDR3 is 14 amino acids. CDR1 is SGDLS and CDR2 is YYNGEE in the germline V gene. The CDR3 spells CASSVSGSSEKLFF. The CDR3 DNA follows: TGTGCCAGCAGCGTATCTGGGAGTTCTGAAAAACTGTTTTTT.

The chain couples TRBV27 to TRBJ1-2; D ambiguous. The CDR3 sequence is 13 residues long. Germline CDR1 reads MNHEY; CDR2 reads SMNVEV (reference sequence). V lost 0 bases to trimming and J lost 4 bases, with 6 bases between them. Here the CDR3 DNA reads TGTGCCAGCAGTTTATCAGGATCCTATGGCTACACCTTC. This encodes CASSLSGSYGYTF.

The V call is TRBV27, the J call TRBJ2-5; D gene ambiguous. Germline V CDR1 and CDR2: MNHEY, SMNVEV (reference sequence). Trimming cost V 2 bases and J 2 bases, with 9 bases left between them. CDR3 size: 14 residues. For the CDR3, the DNA is TGTGCCAGCAGTTTAGGTGGACCTCAAGAGACCCAGTACTTC. Protein product: CASSLGGPQETQYF.

This chain joins TRBV6-6 and TRBJ2-5; the D is unclear. Trimming stripped 0 bases from V and 2 bases from J, with 7 bases between. Germline V gene lookup returns CDR1 MNHNY and CDR2 SVGAGI (reference sequence). CDR3 length: 14 residues. The DNA of the CDR3 is TGTGCCAGCAGTTACTCGTACGGACAAGAGACCCAGTACTTC. Translation gives CASSYSYGQETQYF.

The V gene is TRBV7-2, the J gene TRBJ1-1; 7 positions agree with TRBD1. After removal of 4 bases from V and 5 bases from J, the junction contained 7 bases not matched to a gene. This CDR3 has 14 residues. Germline CDR1 is SGHTA and CDR2 is FQGNSA. The CDR3 loop reads CASSSEGARTEAFF. CDR3 coding DNA: TGTGCCAGCAGCTCTGAGGGGGCGCGGACTGAAGCTTTCTTT.

The chain recombines TRBV2 with TRBJ2-7; the match to TRBD2 covers 8 bases. CDR1 SNHLY and CDR2 FYNNEI come from the germline V gene. This CDR3 region has 15 residues. Trimming cost V 7 bases and J 7 bases; bases outside gene matches: 15. CDR3 DNA: TGTGCCAGCATCTCACGGACTAGCTACATTGGGGAGCAGTACTTC. Residues: CASISRTSYIGEQYF.

This clone appeared a few times. The rearrangement links TRBV7-6 to TRBJ2-7; 12 bases are shared with TRBD1. The J segment lost 4 bases and the V segment lost 5 bases, leaving 6 bases of the junction unmatched. Germline assignment: CDR1 SGHVS and CDR2 FNYEAQ. The CDR3 extends over 15 amino acids. CDR3 DNA: TGTGCCAGCAGCCCGGGACAGGGGGCGCGGTACGAGCAGTACTTC. Its protein product is CASSPGQGARYEQYF.

This clone was picked up one time. The gene calls are TRBV25-1 and TRBJ2-1, with 9 bases fitting TRBD2. Germline values: CDR1 MGHDK, CDR2 SYGVNS. V was pared by 1 base and J by 2 bases, with 6 bases of the junction left unmatched. The CDR3 sequence is 17 residues long. CDR3 sequence: CASSELVASGAYNEQFF. DNA of the CDR3: TGTGCCAGCAGTGAATTAGTGGCTAGCGGGGCCTACAATGAGCAGTTCTTC.

The CDR3, as DNA: TGTGCCAGCAGCCAAGCCCCCAGGGTAGCTGGAAACACCATATATTTT. It is translated as CASSQAPRVAGNTIYF. The chain employs TRBV14 and TRBJ1-3; a possible D gene is TRBD1 (5 bases). The ends were cut back, 1 base at V and 2 bases at J, with 12 bases in the middle. The CDR3 loop spans 16 amino acids. Germline CDR1 and CDR2: SGHDN and FVKESK.

The chain uses TRBV4-3 and TRBJ2-7; D uncertain. The germline gives CDR1 LGHNA, CDR2 YSLEER. CDR3 length equals 12 residues. The V gene lost 0 bases and the J gene lost 6 bases, with 6 bases spanning the gap. DNA of the CDR3: TGCGCCAGCAGCCAAGATCCCGGCGAGCAGTACTTC. This encodes CASSQDPGEQYF.

This rearrangement joins TRBV27 to TRBJ1-2; D perhaps matches TRBD1 (5 bases). The germline V and J ends were trimmed by 0 bases and 6 bases, with 14 bases remaining between them. The CDR3 has 15 amino acids. The germline gives CDR1 MNHEY, CDR2 SMNVEV (reference sequence). This CDR3 is CASSLSIRGIHGYTF. In DNA, the CDR3 is TGTGCCAGCAGTTTATCGATTCGGGGGATCCATGGCTACACCTTC.

J is TRBJ1-1 and V is TRBV27; the match to TRBD1 covers 10 bases. The ends lost 4 bases at V and 2 bases at J; junction bases unmatched: 10. Germline assignment: CDR1 MNHEY and CDR2 SMNVEV (reference sequence). This CDR3 region has 17 residues. As DNA, the CDR3 is TGTGCCAGCAGTTCGGGGACAGGGGATCTGTTAAACACTGAAGCTTTCTTT. Its protein product is CASSSGTGDLLNTEAFF.

The chain employs TRBV30 and TRBJ2-5, with 8 bases identical to TRBD1. Germline CDR1 is GTSNPN and CDR2 is SVGIG (reference sequence). This CDR3 region has 14 residues. Trimming cost V 1 base and J 6 bases; bases outside gene matches: 7. CDR3 amino acids: CAWSAGTGQKTQYF. CDR3 in DNA: TGTGCCTGGAGTGCTGGGACAGGTCAGAAGACCCAGTACTTC.

The chain has TRBV9 and TRBJ2-1; 9 nucleotides line up with TRBD2. V was clipped by 5 bases and J by 5 bases; unmatched bases: 14. This CDR3 is built from 17 residues. The V gene's germline CDR1 is SGDLS and CDR2 YYNGEE. DNA of the CDR3: TGTGCCAGCAGTGAAAACACGGGACTAGCTAGCCACAATGAGCAGTTCTTC. It is translated as CASSENTGLASHNEQFF. The whole variable domain, remainder taken from reference TRBV9 and TRBJ2-1, is DSGVTQTPKHLITATGQRVTLRCSPRSGDLSVYWYQQSLDQGLQFLIQYYNGEERAKGNILERFSAQQFPDLHSELNLSSLELGDSALYFCASSENTGLASHNEQFFGPGTRLTVL.

The rearrangement links TRBV28 to TRBJ1-5, with D possibly matching TRBD1 (5 bases). CDR3 length equals 15 residues. Germline-derived CDR1 and CDR2 are MDHEN and SYDVKM. V gave up 1 base and J gave up 2 bases, with 9 bases separating them. The CDR3 here is CASSLSQTGNQPQHF. The CDR3 DNA sequence: TGTGCCAGCAGTTTATCCCAGACAGGCAATCAGCCCCAGCATTTT.

This rearrangement joins TRBV11-3 to TRBJ2-1, with 9 bases matching TRBD1. V lost 7 bases to trimming and J lost 7 bases; unmatched junction nucleotides: 8. The V gene's germline CDR1 is SGHNT and CDR2 YENEEA. This CDR3 contains 14 residues. The CDR3 DNA reads TGTGCCAGCAAGCAGCCGGGACAGGGAAATGAGCAGTTCTTC. It translates to CASKQPGQGNEQFF. Supplemented by reference TRBV11-3 and TRBJ2-1, the full variable domain reads EAGVVQSPRYKIIEKKQPVAFWCNPISGHNTLYWYLQNLGQGPELLIRYENEEAVDDSQLPKDRFSAERLKGVDSTLKIQPAELGDSAVYLCASKQPGQGNEQFFGPGTRLTVL.

This chain uses TRBV29-1 with TRBJ2-7, with TRBD2 identical over 8 bases. There are 11 residues in the CDR3. J lost 6 bases, V lost 7 bases, and 5 bases had no gene match. Germline V gene lookup returns CDR1 SQVTM and CDR2 ANQGSEA. The CDR3 is CSAGAGAEQYF. CDR3 sequence (DNA): TGCAGCGCCGGAGCGGGAGCCGAGCAGTACTTC.

The gene calls are TRBV28 and TRBJ1-1; D perhaps matches TRBD1 (5 bases). The CDR3 consists of 16 residues. Germline V gene sequence: CDR1 MDHEN, CDR2 SYDVKM. Trimming removed 7 bases at V and 8 bases at J, with 26 bases between. For the CDR3, the DNA is TGTGCCAGCACTCGTCGGGGGTCGGGGCTTGCCAGAGAAGCTTTCTTT. The encoded protein is CASTRRGSGLAREAFF.